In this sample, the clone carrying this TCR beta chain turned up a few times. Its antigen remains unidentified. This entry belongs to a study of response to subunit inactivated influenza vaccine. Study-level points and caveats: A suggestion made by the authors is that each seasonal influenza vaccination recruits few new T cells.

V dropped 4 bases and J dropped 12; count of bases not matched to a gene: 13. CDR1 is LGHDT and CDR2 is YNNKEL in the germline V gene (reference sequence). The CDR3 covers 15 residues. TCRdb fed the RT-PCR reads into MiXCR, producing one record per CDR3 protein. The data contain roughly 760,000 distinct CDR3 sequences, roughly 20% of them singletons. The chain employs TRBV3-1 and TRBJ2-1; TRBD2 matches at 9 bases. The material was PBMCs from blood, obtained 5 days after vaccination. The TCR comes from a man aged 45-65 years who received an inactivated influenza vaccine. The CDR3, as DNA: TGTGCCAGCAGCCTCCCGAGCGGGGGGATCCAATGGCAGTTCTTC. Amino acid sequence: CASSLPSGGIQWQFF.